This TCR beta chain originates from a study of technical replicates of blood from a few donors. Only in-frame clones appear in the TCRdb table, and some are missing; sequencing was by immunoSEQ multiplex PCR. The sample carries nearly 90,000 clones, more than 85% recorded once. The CDR3 consists of 15 residues. In germline, CDR1 is MNHEY, CDR2 SVGAGI. J gave up 1 base and V 5 bases, and 7 bases lay outside the gene matches. The sequenced sample was T cells isolated from PBMCs. The chain recombines TRBV6-5 with TRBJ2-7; 8 bases agree with TRBD1. This TCR derives from a human donor in good health. Here the CDR3 reads CASSRLGQASYEQYF. In nucleotides, the CDR3 is TGTGCCAGCAGTCGGCTGGGACAGGCTTCCTACGAGCAGTACTTC.